A single TCR beta chain is shown here with its context. Aged 18 to 65, the patients had hyperthyroidism that was newly diagnosed and had lasted under 2 months. The sample originates from a study of T cells in Graves' hyperthyroidism and ophthalmopathy. The CDR3 is 13 residues long. V was shortened by 6 bases and J by 3 bases, with 14 bases between the two germline ends. Looked up from germline, CDR1 is DFQATT and CDR2 is SNEGSKA (reference sequence). Researchers amplified the TCR beta CDR3 regions from RNA transcripts. The TCR CDR3 first-round RT-PCR relied on the HTBI primer set. Each CDR3 protein is one row after TCRdb ran MiXCR on the multiplex PCR reads. Among a few hundred thousand distinct CDR3 sequences listed, 20% were seen once.

The specimen sequenced was blood. The receptor's source is a man aged 18 to 30 with Graves' hyperthyroidism. This rearrangement joins TRBV20-1 to TRBJ1-1; D is undetermined. CDR3 nucleotides: TGCAGTGCCCCTTTGGGTCCGGACACTGAAGCTTTCTTT. It translates to CSAPLGPDTEAFF.